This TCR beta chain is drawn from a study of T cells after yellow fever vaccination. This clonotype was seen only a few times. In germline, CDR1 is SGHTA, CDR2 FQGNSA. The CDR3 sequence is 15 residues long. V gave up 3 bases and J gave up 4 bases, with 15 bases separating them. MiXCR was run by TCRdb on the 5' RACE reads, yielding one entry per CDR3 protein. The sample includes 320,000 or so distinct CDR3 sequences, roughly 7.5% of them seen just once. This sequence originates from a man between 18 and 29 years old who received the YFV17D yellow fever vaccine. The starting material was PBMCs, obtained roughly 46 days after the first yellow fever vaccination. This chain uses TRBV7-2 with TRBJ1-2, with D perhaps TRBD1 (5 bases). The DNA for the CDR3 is TGTGCCAGCAGCTTCACGTGGGACGGAACCTATGGCTACACCTTC. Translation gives CASSFTWDGTYGYTF.